This paragraph covers one T cell receptor (beta chain) sequence. Its cognate antigen is unknown. The data were obtained in a study of cytomegalovirus exposure and HLA in healthy donors. Findings and limits, study-wide: For most subjects, TCR beta sequences were reported to predict HLA-A and HLA-B alleles with accuracy.

J was trimmed by 2 bases and V by 3 bases; bases with no gene match: 6. The CDR3 has 15 amino acids. CDR1 and CDR2 from the germline V gene are SGHNT and YYREEE (reference sequence). Use of 60 Vbeta and 13 Jbeta primers characterized the PCR. Clones were sequenced by immunoSEQ multiplex PCR, and TCRdb holds only the in-frame ones, with some missing. The sample records about 150,000 clones, approximately 84% being singletons. The receptor was derived from a woman aged 35 to 49 in good health and CMV-seropositive. The V and J genes are TRBV5-4 and TRBJ2-7, with TRBD1 matching 9 bases. The sample comprised PBMCs. The CDR3 protein is CASSSRDRVAYEQYF. DNA of the CDR3: TGTGCCAGCAGCTCCCGGGACAGGGTGGCCTACGAGCAGTACTTC.